This TCR beta chain was sequenced in a study of blood T cell repertoires in COVID-19. As for the study in general: COVID-19 samples from acute and convalescent phases originated in the United States, Italy and Spain. PBMCs, B-cell-depleted T cells, or T cells provided the cDNA or gDNA that made up the material.

Germline V gene data show CDR1 as SGHRS and CDR2 as YFSETQ. This CDR3 contains 14 residues. Trimming shortened V by 10 bases and J by 8 bases, and 24 bases separated the two germline ends. In the authors' methods: Estimated nucleated cell counts came from reference gene primer amplification. TCRdb's table, derived via immunoSEQ multiplex PCR, lists solely in-frame clones and lacks some. The DNA was the basis for D and trimming; V, J and clone size are from that table. Here the sample spans 350,000 to 400,000 clones, around nine tenths being singletons. Sequencing was done on a sample of PBMCs or T cells enriched from blood (not recorded which). The receptor's source is a woman in her 30s with acute COVID-19. The chain links TRBV5-1 to TRBJ1-2; possible D gene TRBD1, 6 bases. The CDR3 DNA follows: TGCGCCCCCATGCTAACAGGGTTGTTTTGGGGCTACACCTTC. Its protein is CAPMLTGLFWGYTF.